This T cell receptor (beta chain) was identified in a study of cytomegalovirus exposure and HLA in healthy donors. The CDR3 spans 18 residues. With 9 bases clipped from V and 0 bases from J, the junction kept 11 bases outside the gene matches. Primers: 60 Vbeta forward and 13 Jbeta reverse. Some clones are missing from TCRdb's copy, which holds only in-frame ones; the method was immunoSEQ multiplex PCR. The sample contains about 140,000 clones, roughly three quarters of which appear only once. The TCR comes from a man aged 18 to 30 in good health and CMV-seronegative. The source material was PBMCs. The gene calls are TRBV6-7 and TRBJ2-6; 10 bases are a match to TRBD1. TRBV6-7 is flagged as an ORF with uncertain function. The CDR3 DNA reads TGTGCCAGGGGAGACAGGGGGCCCCTCCTCTCTGGGGCCAACGTCCTGACTTTC. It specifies CARGDRGPLLSGANVLTF.